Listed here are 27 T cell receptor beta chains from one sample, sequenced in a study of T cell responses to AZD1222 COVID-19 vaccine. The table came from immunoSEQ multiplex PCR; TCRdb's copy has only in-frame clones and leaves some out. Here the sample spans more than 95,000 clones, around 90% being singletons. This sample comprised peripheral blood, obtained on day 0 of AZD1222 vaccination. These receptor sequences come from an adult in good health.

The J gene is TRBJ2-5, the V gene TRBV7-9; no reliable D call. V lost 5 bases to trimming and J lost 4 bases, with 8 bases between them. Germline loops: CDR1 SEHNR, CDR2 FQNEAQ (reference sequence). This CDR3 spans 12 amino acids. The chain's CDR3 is CASSPMGETQYF. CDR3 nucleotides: TGTGCCAGCAGCCCAATGGGAGAGACCCAGTACTTC.

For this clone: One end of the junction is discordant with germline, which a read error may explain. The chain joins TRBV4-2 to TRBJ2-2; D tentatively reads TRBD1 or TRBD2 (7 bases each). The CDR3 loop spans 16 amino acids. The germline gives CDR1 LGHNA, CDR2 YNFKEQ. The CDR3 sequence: CATSQARGGLSGELFF. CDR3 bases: TGTGCCACCAGCCAAGCCAGGGGGGGGTTGTCCGGGGAGCTGTTTTTT.

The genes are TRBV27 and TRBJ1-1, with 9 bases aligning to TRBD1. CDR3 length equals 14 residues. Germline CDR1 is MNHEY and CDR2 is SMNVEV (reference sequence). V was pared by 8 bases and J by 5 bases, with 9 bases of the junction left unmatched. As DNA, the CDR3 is TGTGCCAGCGGAAACAGGGGGCAAATGACTGAAGCTTTCTTT. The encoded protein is CASGNRGQMTEAFF.

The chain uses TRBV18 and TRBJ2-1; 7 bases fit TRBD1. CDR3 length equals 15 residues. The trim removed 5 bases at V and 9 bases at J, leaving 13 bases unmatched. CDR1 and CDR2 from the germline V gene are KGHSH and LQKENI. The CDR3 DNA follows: TGTGCCAGCTCAGAAACGGGACAGCTTGCAGCTGAGCAGTTCTTC. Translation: CASSETGQLAAEQFF.

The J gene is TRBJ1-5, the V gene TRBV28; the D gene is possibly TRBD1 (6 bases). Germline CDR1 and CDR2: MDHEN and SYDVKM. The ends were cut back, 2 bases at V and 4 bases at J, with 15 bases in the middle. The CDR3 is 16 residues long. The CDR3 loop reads CASSLDRSLLNQPQHF. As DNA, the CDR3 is TGTGCCAGCAGTTTAGACAGGTCACTATTAAATCAGCCCCAGCATTTT.

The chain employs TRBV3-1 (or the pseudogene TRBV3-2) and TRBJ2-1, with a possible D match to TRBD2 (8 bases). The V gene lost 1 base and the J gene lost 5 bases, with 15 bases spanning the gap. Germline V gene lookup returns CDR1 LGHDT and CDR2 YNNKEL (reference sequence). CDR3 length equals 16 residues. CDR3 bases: TGTGCCAGCAGCCAAGCTGGGACTAGGGGGCACAATGAGCAGTTCTTC. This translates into CASSQAGTRGHNEQFF.

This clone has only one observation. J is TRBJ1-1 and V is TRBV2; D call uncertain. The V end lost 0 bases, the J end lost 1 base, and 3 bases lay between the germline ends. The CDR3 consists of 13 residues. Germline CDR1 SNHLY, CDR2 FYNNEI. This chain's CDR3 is CASSEAPNTEAFF. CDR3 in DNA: TGTGCCAGCAGTGAAGCACCGAACACTGAAGCTTTCTTT.

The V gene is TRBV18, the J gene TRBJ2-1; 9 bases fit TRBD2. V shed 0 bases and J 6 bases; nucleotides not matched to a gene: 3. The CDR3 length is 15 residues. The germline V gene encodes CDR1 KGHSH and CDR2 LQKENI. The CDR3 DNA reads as TGTGCCAGCTCACCACCTAGCGGGGGAAGCAATGAGCAGTTCTTC. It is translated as CASSPPSGGSNEQFF.

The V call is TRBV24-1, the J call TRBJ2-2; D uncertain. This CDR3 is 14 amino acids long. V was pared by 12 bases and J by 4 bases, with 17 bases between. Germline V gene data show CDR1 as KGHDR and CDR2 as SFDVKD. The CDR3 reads CASSPGLSTGELFF. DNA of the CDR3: TGTGCCTCCTCGCCGGGCCTGAGCACCGGGGAGCTGTTTTTT.

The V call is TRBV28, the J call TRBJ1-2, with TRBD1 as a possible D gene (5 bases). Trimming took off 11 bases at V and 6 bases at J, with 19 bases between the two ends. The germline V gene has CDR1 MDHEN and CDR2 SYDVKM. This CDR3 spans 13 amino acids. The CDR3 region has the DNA TGTGCCGCCTCCGAGTTCATGGACAATGGCTACACCTTC. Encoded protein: CAASEFMDNGYTF.

The CDR3 sequence: CASSKQEREFEADTQYF. The CDR3 nucleotides are TGTGCCAGCAGCAAACAGGAGCGGGAGTTCGAGGCAGATACGCAGTATTTT. The chain joins TRBV21-1 to TRBJ2-3; TRBD2 reflects the table's D call only, with no check against the DNA. TRBV21-1 is a pseudogene locus. This CDR3 region has 17 residues.

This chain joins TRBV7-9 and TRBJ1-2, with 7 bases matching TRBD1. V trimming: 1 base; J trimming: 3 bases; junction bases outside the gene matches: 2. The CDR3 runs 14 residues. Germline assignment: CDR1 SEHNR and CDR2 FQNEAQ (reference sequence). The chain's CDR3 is CASSLGQGDYGYTF. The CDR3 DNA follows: TGTGCCAGCAGCTTAGGACAGGGTGACTATGGCTACACCTTC.

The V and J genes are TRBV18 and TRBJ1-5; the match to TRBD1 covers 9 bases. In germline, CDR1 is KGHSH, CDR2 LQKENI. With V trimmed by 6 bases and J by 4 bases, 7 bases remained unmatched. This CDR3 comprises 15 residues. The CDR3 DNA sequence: TGTGCCAGCTCCTCGGGGGGGACAGGGAATCAGCCCCAGCATTTT. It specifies CASSSGGTGNQPQHF.

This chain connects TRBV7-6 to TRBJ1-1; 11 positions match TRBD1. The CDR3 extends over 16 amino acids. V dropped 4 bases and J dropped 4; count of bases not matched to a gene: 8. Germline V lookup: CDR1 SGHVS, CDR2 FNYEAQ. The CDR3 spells CASSSLGQGARTEAFF. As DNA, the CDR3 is TGTGCCAGCAGCTCCCTAGGACAGGGGGCGCGCACTGAAGCTTTCTTT.

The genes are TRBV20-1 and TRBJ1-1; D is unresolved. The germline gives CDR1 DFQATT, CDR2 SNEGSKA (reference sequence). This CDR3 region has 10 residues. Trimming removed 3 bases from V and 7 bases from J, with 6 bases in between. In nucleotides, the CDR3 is TGCAGTGCTAGGGGTAGTGAAGCTTTCTTT. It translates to CSARGSEAFF.

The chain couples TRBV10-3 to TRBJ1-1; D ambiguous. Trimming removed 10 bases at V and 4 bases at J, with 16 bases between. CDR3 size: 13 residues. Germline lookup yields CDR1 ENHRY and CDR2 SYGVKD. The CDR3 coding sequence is TGTGCCACCCGATCTGTTACCGGCACTGAAGCTTTCTTT. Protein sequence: CATRSVTGTEAFF.

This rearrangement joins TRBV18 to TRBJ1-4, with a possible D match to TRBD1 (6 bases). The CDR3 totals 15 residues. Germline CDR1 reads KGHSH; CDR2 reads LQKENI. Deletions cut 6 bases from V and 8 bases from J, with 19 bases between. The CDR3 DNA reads TGTGCCAGCTCTCTCCTCGGGGGGCTCGAAGAAAAACTGTTTTTT. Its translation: CASSLLGGLEEKLFF.

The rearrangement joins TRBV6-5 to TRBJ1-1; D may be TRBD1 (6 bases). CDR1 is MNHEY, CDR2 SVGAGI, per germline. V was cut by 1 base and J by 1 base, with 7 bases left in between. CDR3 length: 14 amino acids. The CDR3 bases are TGTGCCAGCAGTTACTGGGGGGCGAACACTGAAGCTTTCTTT. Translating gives CASSYWGANTEAFF.

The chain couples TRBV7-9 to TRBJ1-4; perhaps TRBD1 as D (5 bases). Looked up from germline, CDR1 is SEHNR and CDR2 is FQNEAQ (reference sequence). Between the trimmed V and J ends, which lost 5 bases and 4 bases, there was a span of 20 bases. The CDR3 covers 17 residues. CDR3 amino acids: CASSTLTASTLNEKLFF. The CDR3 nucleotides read TGTGCCAGCAGCACCCTGACAGCCAGTACCCTTAATGAAAAACTGTTTTTT. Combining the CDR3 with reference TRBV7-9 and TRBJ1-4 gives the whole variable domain DTGVSQNPRHKITKRGQNVTFRCDPISEHNRLYWYRQTLGQGPEFLTYFQNEAQLEKSRLLSDRFSAERPKGSFSTLEIQRTEQGDSAMYLCASSTLTASTLNEKLFFGSGTQLSVL.

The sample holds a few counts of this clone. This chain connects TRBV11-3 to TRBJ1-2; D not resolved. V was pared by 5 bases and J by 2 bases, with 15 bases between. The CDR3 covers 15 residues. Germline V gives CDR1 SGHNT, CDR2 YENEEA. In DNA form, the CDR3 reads TGTGCCAGCAGCGCAGACCACGGCAGGAACTATGGCTACACCTTC. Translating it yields CASSADHGRNYGYTF.

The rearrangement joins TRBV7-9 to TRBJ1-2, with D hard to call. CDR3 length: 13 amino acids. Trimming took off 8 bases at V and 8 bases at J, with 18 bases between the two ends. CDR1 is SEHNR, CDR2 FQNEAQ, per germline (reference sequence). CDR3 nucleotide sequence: TGTGCCAGCCCCACAACCGGCCTGCAGGGCTACACCTTC. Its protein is CASPTTGLQGYTF.

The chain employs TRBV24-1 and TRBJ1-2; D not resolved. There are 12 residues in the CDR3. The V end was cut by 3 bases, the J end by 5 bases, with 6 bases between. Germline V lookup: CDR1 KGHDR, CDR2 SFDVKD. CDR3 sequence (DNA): TGTGCCACCAGTGATGTGATTTATGGCTACACCTTC. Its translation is CATSDVIYGYTF.

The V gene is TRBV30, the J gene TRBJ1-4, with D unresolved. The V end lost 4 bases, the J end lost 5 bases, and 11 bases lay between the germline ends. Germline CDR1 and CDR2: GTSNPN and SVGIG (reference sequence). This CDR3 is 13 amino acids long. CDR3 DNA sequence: TGTGCCTGGACACCTGGGCCAAATGAAAAACTGTTTTTT. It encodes CAWTPGPNEKLFF. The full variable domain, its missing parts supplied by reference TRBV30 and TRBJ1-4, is SQTIHQWPATLVQPVGSPLSLECTVEGTSNPNLYWYRQAAGRGLQLLFYSVGIGQISSEVPQNLSASRPQDRQFILSSKKLLLSDSGFYLCAWTPGPNEKLFFGSGTQLSVL.

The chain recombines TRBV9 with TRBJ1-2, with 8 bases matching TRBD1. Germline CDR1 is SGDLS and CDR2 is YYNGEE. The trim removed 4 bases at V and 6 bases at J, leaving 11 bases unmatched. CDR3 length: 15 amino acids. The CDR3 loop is CASSRTGGDLNGYTF. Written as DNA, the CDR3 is TGTGCCAGCAGCAGAACAGGGGGTGATTTGAATGGCTACACCTTC.

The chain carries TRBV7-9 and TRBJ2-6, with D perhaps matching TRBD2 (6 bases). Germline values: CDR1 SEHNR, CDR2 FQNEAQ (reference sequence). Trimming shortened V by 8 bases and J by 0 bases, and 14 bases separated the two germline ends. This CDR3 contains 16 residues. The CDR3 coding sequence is TGTGCCAGCCGGCCACTAGCTACCTCTGGGGCCAACGTCCTGACTTTC. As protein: CASRPLATSGANVLTF.

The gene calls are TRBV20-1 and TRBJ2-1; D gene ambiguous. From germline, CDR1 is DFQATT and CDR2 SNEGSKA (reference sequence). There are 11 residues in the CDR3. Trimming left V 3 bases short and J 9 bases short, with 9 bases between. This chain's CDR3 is CSASKGTEQFF. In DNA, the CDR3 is TGCAGTGCTAGTAAGGGTACTGAGCAGTTCTTC.

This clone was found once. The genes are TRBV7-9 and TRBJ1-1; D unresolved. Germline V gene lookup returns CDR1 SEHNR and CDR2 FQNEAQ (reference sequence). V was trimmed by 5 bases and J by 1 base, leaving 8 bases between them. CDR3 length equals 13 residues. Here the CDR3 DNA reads TGTGCCAGCAGCCACGACCCGAACACTGAAGCTTTCTTT. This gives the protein CASSHDPNTEAFF.